This T cell receptor beta chain was sequenced during a study of graft-versus-host responses after intestinal transplantation. Study-wide background: Transplants given to recipients were multivisceral, liver-intestinal, or isolated intestinal. Anti-thymocyte globulin was used for induction in all recipients, who then took tacrolimus and steroids for approximately 3 years. General study findings and limits: Individuals who had graft-donor T cell macrochimerism had allografts that showed high graft-versus-host to host-versus-graft clonal ratios. Recipient marrow harbored GvH clones, some of which surfaced first in ileum or blood.

TCRdb's copy holds only in-frame clones and misses some; the assay was immunoSEQ multiplex PCR. The sample lists 9,000 to 10,000 clones, approximately 86% occurring once. Intraepithelial plus lamina propria lymphocytes were released by processing graft tissue. Worth noting for this clone: No antigen is known for it.

CDR3 length: 17 residues. Trimming at V came to 3 bases and at J to 4 bases, leaving 13 bases not matched to a gene. CDR1 KGHSH and CDR2 LQKENI come from the germline V gene. The sample here was ileum tissue, taken around 24 months after intestinal transplantation. This TCR was sampled from a human patient who received an intestinal transplant, so some T cells may come from the graft donor. The chain carries TRBV18 and TRBJ1-1; 8 bases are a match to TRBD1. In DNA form, the CDR3 reads TGTGCCAGCTCACCGCGGACAGGGAGGGCTACTAGCACTGAAGCTTTCTTT. The encoded protein is CASSPRTGRATSTEAFF.